This T cell receptor beta chain was retrieved from a study of blood T cell repertoires in COVID-19. The wider study: Specimens from acute and convalescent COVID-19 originated in the United States, Italy and Spain. In each case, the material was cDNA or gDNA derived from T cells, B-cell-depleted T cells, or PBMCs.

Under the authors' procedure: How many nucleated cells were present was estimated from reference gene primer amplification. Assay: immunoSEQ multiplex PCR; the TCRdb copy retains only in-frame clones and omits some. V, J and clone size are those of that table, while D and trimming were read from the DNA. The sample shows about 120,000 clones, around 90% of them seen only once. The CDR3 has 12 residues. V shed 11 bases, J shed 7 bases, and the junction held 10 bases outside the gene matches. Germline CDR1 is MGHDK and CDR2 is SYGVNS. J is TRBJ1-2 and V is TRBV25-1, with 7 bases that match TRBD1. The clonotype originates from a human donor in a cohort sampled during active COVID-19. Material for sequencing was peripheral blood. The CDR3 DNA follows: TGTGCCTCACAGGGGTCACTCGGTGGCTACACCTTC. Residues: CASQGSLGGYTF.